This T cell receptor (beta chain) was captured in a study of blood T cell repertoires in COVID-19. The wider study: Italy, Spain and the United States were the sources of the convalescent and acute COVID-19 samples. PBMCs, B-cell-depleted T cells, or T cells were the source of the cDNA or gDNA that made up the material.

Generated by immunoSEQ multiplex PCR, the TCRdb table keeps only in-frame clones and is missing some. Of about 200,000 clones in the sample, 85% to 90% were seen once. The CDR3 length is 11 residues. Germline V gene data show CDR1 as SNHLY and CDR2 as FYNNEI. V was cut by 2 bases and J by 3 bases, with 2 bases left in between. Across fewer than 25 US areas, participants ranged in age from roughly 18 to 95 years. Two negative PCRs, clearance, or symptom resolution had been documented for recovered Cohort 3 donors. The sample comprised PBMCs or T cells enriched from blood (not recorded which). The J gene is TRBJ2-7, the V gene TRBV2; D not certain. This TCR was sampled from a man aged 30 to 39 who had recovered from COVID-19. The CDR3 loop reads CASSELYEQYF. CDR3 nucleotides: TGTGCCAGCAGTGAACTCTACGAGCAGTACTTC. Full variable domain (outside the CDR3, taken from reference TRBV2 and TRBJ2-7): EPEVTQTPSHQVTQMGQEVILRCVPISNHLYFYWYRQILGQKVEFLVSFYNNEISEKSEIFDDQFSVERPDGSNFTLKIRSTKLEDSAMYFCASSELYEQYFGPGTRLTVT.